Below, 9 T cell receptor beta chains from the same sample are listed, as sequenced in a study of T cell responses to AZD1222 COVID-19 vaccine. The table came from immunoSEQ multiplex PCR; TCRdb's copy has only in-frame clones and leaves some out. The sample carries fewer than 90,000 clones, 75% to 95% recorded once. Sequences were derived from peripheral blood, sampled 28 days after the second AZD1222 dose. Every receptor here comes from an adult who received the AZD1222 COVID-19 vaccine.

DNA for the CDR3: TGTGCCAGCACCCGGGACAGGGCTGGGGCCAACGTCCTGACTTTC. Protein product: CASTRDRAGANVLTF. The genes are TRBV7-3 and TRBJ2-6; 9 nucleotides agree with TRBD1. With 7 bases clipped from V and 2 bases from J, the junction kept 3 bases outside the gene matches. CDR3 size: 15 residues. From germline, CDR1 is SGHTA and CDR2 FQGTGA.

The chain carries TRBV30 and TRBJ2-3, with 11 positions matching TRBD2. The CDR3 sequence is 16 residues long. V trimming: 0 bases; J trimming: 4 bases; junction bases outside the gene matches: 6. CDR1 and CDR2 (germline): GTSNPN, SVGIG (reference sequence). DNA of the CDR3: TGTGCCTGGAGTGTAGGTTCTAGCGGGGGGCCAGATACGCAGTATTTT. Protein product: CAWSVGSSGGPDTQYF.

The rearrangement joins TRBV20-1 to TRBJ1-2; D is uncertain. V lost 3 bases and J lost 4, with 6 bases in between. CDR3 length: 11 residues. The germline V gene has CDR1 DFQATT and CDR2 SNEGSKA (reference sequence). The CDR3 bases are TGCAGTGCTAGCGACACCTATGGCTACACCTTC. It yields the protein CSASDTYGYTF.

The chain combines TRBV30 with TRBJ1-5; D is possibly TRBD1 (5 bases). CDR3 length: 15 residues. Trimming took 3 bases from V and 0 from J, leaving 12 bases between them. Germline-derived CDR1 and CDR2 are GTSNPN and SVGIG (reference sequence). In DNA form, the CDR3 reads TGTGCCTGGAGGCTGCAGGGCCTTAGCAATCAGCCCCAGCATTTT. This translates into CAWRLQGLSNQPQHF.

The rearrangement joins TRBV13 to TRBJ2-1; TRBD1 matches 9 bases. Germline-derived CDR1 and CDR2 are PRHDT and FYEKMQ (reference sequence). The CDR3 has 16 amino acids. V gave up 3 bases and J gave up 4 bases; unmatched junction bases: 7. CDR3 loop: CASSFTGGRGYNEQFF. The CDR3 DNA reads as TGTGCCAGCAGCTTCACAGGGGGCCGAGGGTACAATGAGCAGTTCTTC. Based on the CDR3 plus reference TRBV13 and TRBJ2-1, the full variable domain is AAGVIQSPRHLIKEKRETATLKCYPIPRHDTVYWYQQGPGQDPQFLISFYEKMQSDKGSIPDRFSAQQFSDYHSELNMSSLELGDSALYFCASSFTGGRGYNEQFFGPGTRLTVL.

J is TRBJ2-7 and V is TRBV10-2; possibly TRBD1 for D (6 bases). Germline values: CDR1 WSHSY, CDR2 SAAADI. V was clipped by 8 bases and J by 3 bases, with 11 bases between them. The length of the CDR3 is 12 residues. The chain's CDR3 is CASGGQGYEQYF. CDR3 nucleotides: TGCGCCAGCGGGGGACAAGGCTACGAGCAGTACTTC.

This rearrangement joins TRBV6-5 to TRBJ1-5, with 7 positions matching TRBD1. The CDR3 length is 13 residues. The V segment lost 6 bases and the J segment 4 bases; nucleotides outside the gene matches: 3. Germline V gives CDR1 MNHEY, CDR2 SVGAGI. The CDR3 here is CASSPGGNQPQHF. The CDR3 DNA reads TGTGCCAGCAGCCCAGGGGGAAATCAGCCCCAGCATTTT.

J is TRBJ2-7 and V is TRBV5-1, with D unclear. The CDR3 has 13 amino acids. Looked up from germline, CDR1 is SGHRS and CDR2 is YFSETQ. V was pared by 4 bases and J by 7 bases, with 15 bases between. The CDR3 region has the DNA TGCGCCAGCAGCATGGCCCCTTCGCGAGAGCAGTACTTC. Translation: CASSMAPSREQYF.

The rearrangement joins TRBV2 to TRBJ2-5; maybe TRBD2 (6 bases). This CDR3 spans 13 amino acids. The V end was cut by 6 bases, the J end by 3 bases, with 11 bases between. Germline V gene lookup returns CDR1 SNHLY and CDR2 FYNNEI. The CDR3 region is CASSRDLEETQYF. CDR3 nucleotide sequence: TGTGCCAGCAGCCGGGACTTGGAAGAGACCCAGTACTTC.